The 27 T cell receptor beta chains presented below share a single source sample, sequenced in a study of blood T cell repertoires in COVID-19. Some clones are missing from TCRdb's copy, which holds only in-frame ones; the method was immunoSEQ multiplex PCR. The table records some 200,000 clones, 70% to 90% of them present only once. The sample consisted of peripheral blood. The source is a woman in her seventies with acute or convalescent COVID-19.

The CDR3 here is CASSLFSGGNTGELFF. As DNA, the CDR3 is TGTGCCAGCAGCTTGTTTAGCGGGGGGAACACCGGGGAGCTGTTTTTT. This chain links TRBV5-4 with TRBJ2-2; TRBD2 aligns across 9 bases. Trimming took 1 base from V and 1 from J; bases not matched to a gene: 2. The CDR3 consists of 16 residues. In germline, CDR1 is SGHNT, CDR2 YYREEE (reference sequence).

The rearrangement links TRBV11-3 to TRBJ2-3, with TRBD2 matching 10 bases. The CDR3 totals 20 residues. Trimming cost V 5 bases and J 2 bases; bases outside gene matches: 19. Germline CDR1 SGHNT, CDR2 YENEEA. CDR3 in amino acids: CASSVPSGRRGIADTDTQYF. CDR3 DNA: TGTGCCAGCAGCGTCCCTAGCGGGAGAAGAGGGATCGCCGACACAGATACGCAGTATTTT.

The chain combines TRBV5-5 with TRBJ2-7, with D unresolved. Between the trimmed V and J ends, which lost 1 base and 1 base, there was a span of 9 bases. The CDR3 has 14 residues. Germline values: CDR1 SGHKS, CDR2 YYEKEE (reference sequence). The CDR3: CASSLLQRSYEQYF. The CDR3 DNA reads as TGTGCCAGCAGCTTGTTACAGAGATCCTACGAGCAGTACTTC. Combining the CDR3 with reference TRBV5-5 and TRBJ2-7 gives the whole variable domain DAGVTQSPTHLIKTRGQQVTLRCSPISGHKSVSWYQQVLGQGPQFIFQYYEKEERGRGNFPDRFSARQFPNYSSELNVNALLLGDSALYLCASSLLQRSYEQYFGPGTRLTVT.

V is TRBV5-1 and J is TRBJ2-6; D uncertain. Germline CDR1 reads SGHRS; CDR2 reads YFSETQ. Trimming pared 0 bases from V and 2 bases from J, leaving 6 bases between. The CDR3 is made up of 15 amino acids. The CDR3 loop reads CASSLVRPGANVLTF. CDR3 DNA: TGCGCCAGCAGCTTGGTGAGGCCTGGGGCCAACGTCCTGACTTTC. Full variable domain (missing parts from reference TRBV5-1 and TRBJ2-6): KAGVTQTPRYLIKTRGQQVTLSCSPISGHRSVSWYQQTPGQGLQFLFEYFSETQRNKGNFPGRFSGRQFSNSRSEMNVSTLELGDSALYLCASSLVRPGANVLTFGAGSRLTVL.

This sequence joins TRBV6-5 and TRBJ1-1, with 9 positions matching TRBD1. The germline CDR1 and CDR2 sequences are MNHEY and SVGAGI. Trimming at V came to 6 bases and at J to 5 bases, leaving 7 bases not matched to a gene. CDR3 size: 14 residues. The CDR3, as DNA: TGTGCCAGCAGCTACAGGGGGCAAGGGACTGAAGCTTTCTTT. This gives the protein CASSYRGQGTEAFF.

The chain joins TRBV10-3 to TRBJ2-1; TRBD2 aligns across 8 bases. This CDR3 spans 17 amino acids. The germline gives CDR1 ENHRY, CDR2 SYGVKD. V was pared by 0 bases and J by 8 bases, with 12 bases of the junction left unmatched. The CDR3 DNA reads TGTGCCATCAGTGAGTCGTCCGGGACTAGGAATCTGCATGAGCAGTTCTTC. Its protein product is CAISESSGTRNLHEQFF.

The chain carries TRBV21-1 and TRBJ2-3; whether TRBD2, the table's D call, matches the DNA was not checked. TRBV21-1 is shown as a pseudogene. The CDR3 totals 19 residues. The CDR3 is CASSTPGQNLLAGTDTQYF. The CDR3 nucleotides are TGTGCCAGCAGCACCCCGGGACAGAATTTACTAGCGGGCACAGATACGCAGTATTTT.

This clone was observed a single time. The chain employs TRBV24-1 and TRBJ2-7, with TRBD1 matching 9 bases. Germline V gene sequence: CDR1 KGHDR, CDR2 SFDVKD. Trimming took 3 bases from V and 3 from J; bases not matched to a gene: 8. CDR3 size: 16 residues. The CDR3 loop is CATSDPSGTGIYEQYF. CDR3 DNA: TGTGCCACCAGTGATCCCTCCGGGACAGGGATCTACGAGCAGTACTTC.

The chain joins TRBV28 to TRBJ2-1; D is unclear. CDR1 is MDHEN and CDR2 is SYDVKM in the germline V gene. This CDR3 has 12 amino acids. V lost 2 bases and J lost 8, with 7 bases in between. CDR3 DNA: TGTGCCAGCAGTTTAAACAGAGATGAGCAGTTCTTC. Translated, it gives CASSLNRDEQFF.

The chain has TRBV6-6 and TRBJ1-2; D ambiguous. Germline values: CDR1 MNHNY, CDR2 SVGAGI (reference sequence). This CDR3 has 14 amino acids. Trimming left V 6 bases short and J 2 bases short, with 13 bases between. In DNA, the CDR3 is TGTGCCAGCAGCCAAGGCGGGCAAAACTATGGCTACACCTTC. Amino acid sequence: CASSQGGQNYGYTF.

CDR3 loop: CASSLAGVDEKLFF. The CDR3 DNA sequence: TGTGCCAGCAGCTTAGCAGGGGTGGATGAAAAACTGTTTTTT. V and J are TRBV5-6 and TRBJ1-4, with TRBD1 as a possible D gene (6 bases). The germline CDR1 and CDR2 sequences are SGHDT and YYEEEE. V shed 2 bases and J shed 6 bases, with 11 bases lying between them. The CDR3 length is 14 residues.

The CDR3 nucleotides read TGTGCCAGCAGCAAAGGGAGGGCGGGTAACGAGCAGTACTTC. This encodes CASSKGRAGNEQYF. The chain carries TRBV21-1 and TRBJ2-7; the table's D call TRBD2 went unverified against the DNA. TRBV21-1 is a pseudogene. The CDR3 length is 14 residues.

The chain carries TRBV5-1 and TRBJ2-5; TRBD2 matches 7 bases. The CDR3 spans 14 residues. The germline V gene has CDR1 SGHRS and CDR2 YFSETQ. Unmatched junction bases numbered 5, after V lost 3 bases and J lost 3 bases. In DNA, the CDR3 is TGCGCCAGCAGCTCAGCGGGGCTGGAAGAGACCCAGTACTTC. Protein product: CASSSAGLEETQYF.

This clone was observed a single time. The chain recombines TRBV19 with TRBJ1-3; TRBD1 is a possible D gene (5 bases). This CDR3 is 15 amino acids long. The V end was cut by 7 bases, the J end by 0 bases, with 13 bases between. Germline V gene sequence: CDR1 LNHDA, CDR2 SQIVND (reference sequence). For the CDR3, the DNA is TGTGCCAGTAAGGGGCGGGACTCCTCTGGAAACACCATATATTTT. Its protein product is CASKGRDSSGNTIYF.

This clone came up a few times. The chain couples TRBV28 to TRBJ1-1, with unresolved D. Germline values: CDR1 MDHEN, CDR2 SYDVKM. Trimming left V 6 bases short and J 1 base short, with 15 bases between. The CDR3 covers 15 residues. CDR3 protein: CASSPRVTRNTEAFF. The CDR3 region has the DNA TGTGCCAGCAGCCCCCGGGTCACCCGGAACACTGAAGCTTTCTTT.

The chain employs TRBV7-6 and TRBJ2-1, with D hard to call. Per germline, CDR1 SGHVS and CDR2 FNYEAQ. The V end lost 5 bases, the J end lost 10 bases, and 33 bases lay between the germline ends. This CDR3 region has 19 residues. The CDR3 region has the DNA TGTGCCAGCAGCCCCCTTATATCTCGAGGTCCATCAAGCCACCGGGAGCAGTTCTTC. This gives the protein CASSPLISRGPSSHREQFF.

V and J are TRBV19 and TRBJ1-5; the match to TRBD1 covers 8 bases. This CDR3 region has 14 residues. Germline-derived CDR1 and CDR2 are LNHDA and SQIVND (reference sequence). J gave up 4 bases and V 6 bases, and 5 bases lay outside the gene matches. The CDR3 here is CASRGTGGNQPQHF. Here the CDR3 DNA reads TGTGCCAGTAGAGGGACAGGAGGGAATCAGCCCCAGCATTTT. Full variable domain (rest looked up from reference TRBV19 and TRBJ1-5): DGGITQSPKYLFRKEGQNVTLSCEQNLNHDAMYWYRQDPGQGLRLIYYSQIVNDFQKGDIAEGYSVSREKKESFPLTVTSAQKNPTAFYLCASRGTGGNQPQHFGDGTRLSIL.

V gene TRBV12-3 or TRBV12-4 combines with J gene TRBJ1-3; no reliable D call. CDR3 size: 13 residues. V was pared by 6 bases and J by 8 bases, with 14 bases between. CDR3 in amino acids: CASSPAGIDTIYF. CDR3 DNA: TGTGCCAGCAGCCCGGCGGGGATTGACACCATATATTTT.

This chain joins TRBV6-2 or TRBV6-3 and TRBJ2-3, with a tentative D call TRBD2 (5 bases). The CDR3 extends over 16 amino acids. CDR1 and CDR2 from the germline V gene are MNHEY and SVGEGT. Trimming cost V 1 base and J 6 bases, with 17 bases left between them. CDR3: CASSYYVAGMADTQYF. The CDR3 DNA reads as TGTGCCAGCAGTTACTACGTGGCGGGTATGGCGGATACGCAGTATTTT.

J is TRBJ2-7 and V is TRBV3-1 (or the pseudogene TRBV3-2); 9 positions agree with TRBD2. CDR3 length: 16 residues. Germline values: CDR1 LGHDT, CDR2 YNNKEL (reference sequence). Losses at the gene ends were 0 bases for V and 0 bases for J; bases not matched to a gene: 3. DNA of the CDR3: TGTGCCAGCAGCCAAGAGGGGACTAGCAGCTCCTACGAGCAGTACTTC. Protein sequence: CASSQEGTSSSYEQYF.

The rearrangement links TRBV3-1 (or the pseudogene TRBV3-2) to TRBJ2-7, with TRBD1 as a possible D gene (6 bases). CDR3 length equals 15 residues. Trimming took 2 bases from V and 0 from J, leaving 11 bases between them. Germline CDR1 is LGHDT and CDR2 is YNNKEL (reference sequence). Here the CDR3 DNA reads TGTGCCAGCAGCCAAAACAGGGTAAGCTCCTACGAGCAGTACTTC. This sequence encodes CASSQNRVSSYEQYF.

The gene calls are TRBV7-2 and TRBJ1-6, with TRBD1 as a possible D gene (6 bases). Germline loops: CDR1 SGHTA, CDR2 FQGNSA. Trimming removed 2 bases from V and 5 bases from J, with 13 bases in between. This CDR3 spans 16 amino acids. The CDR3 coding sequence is TGTGCCAGCAGCTTATTGACAGGCCGAAATAATTCACCCCTCCACTTT. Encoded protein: CASSLLTGRNNSPLHF.

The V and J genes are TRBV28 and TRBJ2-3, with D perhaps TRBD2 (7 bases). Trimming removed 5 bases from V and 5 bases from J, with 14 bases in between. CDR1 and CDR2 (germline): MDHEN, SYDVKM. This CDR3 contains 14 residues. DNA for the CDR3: TGTGCCAGCAGTACACGAGGGGGGGGAGATACGCAGTATTTT. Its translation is CASSTRGGGDTQYF.

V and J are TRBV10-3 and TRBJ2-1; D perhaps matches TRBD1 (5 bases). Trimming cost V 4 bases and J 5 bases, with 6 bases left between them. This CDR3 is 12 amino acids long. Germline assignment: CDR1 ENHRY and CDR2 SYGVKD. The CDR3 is CAISVRDNEQFF. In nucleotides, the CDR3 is TGTGCCATCAGTGTCAGGGACAATGAGCAGTTCTTC.

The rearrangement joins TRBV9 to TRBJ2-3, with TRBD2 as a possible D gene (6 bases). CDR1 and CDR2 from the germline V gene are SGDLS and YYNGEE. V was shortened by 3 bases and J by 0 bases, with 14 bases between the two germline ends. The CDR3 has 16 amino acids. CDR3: CASSGSEGTSTDTQYF. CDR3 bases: TGTGCCAGCAGCGGGTCGGAGGGTACCAGCACAGATACGCAGTATTTT. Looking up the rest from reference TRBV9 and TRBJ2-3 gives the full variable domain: DSGVTQTPKHLITATGQRVTLRCSPRSGDLSVYWYQQSLDQGLQFLIQYYNGEERAKGNILERFSAQQFPDLHSELNLSSLELGDSALYFCASSGSEGTSTDTQYFGPGTRLTVL.

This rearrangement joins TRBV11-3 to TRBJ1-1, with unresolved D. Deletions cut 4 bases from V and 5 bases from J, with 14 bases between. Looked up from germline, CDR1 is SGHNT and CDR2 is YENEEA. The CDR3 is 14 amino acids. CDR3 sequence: CASSSREEGTEAFF. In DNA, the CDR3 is TGTGCCAGCAGCTCCCGGGAGGAGGGAACTGAAGCTTTCTTT.

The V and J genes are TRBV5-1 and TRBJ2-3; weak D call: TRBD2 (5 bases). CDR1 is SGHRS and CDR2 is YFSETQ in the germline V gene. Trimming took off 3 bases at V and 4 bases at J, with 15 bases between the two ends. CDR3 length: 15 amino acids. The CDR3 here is CASSYGVSTADTQYF. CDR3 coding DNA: TGCGCCAGCAGCTACGGGGTCAGCACGGCAGATACGCAGTATTTT.